This is a list of T cell receptor beta chains from one sample in a study of T-cell reconstitution after alpha-beta-depleted transplantation in children. Using its own MiXCR run on the PCR reads, TCRdb lists one record per CDR3 protein. The table has 450,000 to 700,000 distinct CDR3 sequences, around 27% seen once. This specimen was PBMCs, taken before TCRalphabeta/CD19-depleted stem cell transplant. The source is a boy less than two years old with Wiskott-Aldrich syndrome, due to receive a stem cell transplant. The CDR3 runs from the conserved cysteine through the conserved F or W. The D gene is left open where the match is weak. Expanded clones get a size class; other rows say once, few or many, or leave the size out.

>TRBD1|TRBV6-5|few|TRBJ2-1
TGTGCCAGCAGTTATCCGGGACAGGGGGCAAATGAGCAGTTCTTC
CASSYPGQGANEQFF
>-|TRBV20-1|-|TRBJ1-3
TGCTGTGCTAGTCTGGGGACGGGGTCTGGAAACACCATATATTTT
CCASLGTGSGNTIYF
>-|TRBV5-4|-|TRBJ2-1
TGTGCCAGCAGCTTGCCAGCGCGGGGGACGCAGGGGAGCAATGAGCAGTTCTTC
CASSLPARGTQGSNEQFF
>-|TRBV5-1|few|TRBJ2-1
TGCGCCAGCAGCTTAGAGGACGAGTCCTACAATGAGCAGTTCTTC
CASSLEDESYNEQFF
>-|TRBV9|few|TRBJ2-2
TGTGCCAGCAGCGTGGAGGGCACCGGGGAGCTGTTTTTT
CASSVEGTGELFF
>-|TRBV5-1|few|TRBJ2-7
TGCGCCAGCAGCTCGACAGGATTCGGAGACGAGCAGTACTTC
CASSSTGFGDEQYF
>-|TRBV20-1|once|TRBJ2-3
TGCAGTGCTTCACTCACAGATACGCAGTATTTT
CSASLTDTQYF
>-|TRBV29-1|-|TRBJ1-4
TGCAGCGTTGGGCGGGACGGGGGTGAAAAACTGTTTTTT
CSVGRDGGEKLFF
>TRBD1|TRBV20-1|-|TRBJ2-1
TGCAGTGCACCGGGACAGGGGGCTGTTGAGCAGTTCTTC
CSAPGQGAVEQFF
>-|TRBV19|-|TRBJ2-2
TGTGCCAGTAGTAAAAAGGGGTTTCCGTGGACCGGGGAGCTGTTTTTT
CASSKKGFPWTGELFF
>TRBD2|TRBV18|few|TRBJ2-7
TGTGCCAGCTCACGGACTAGCGGGAGTATCAACGAGCAGTACTTC
CASSRTSGSINEQYF
>-|TRBV5-1|-|TRBJ2-5
TGCGCCAGTAACCGGAGGAGGGGGGTCCAAGAGACCCAGTACTTC
CASNRRRGVQETQYF
>TRBD2|TRBV7-2|-|TRBJ2-7
TGTGCCAGCTGCCGTAGCGGGAGAGGGGGATACGAGCAGTACTTC
CASCRSGRGGYEQYF
>-|TRBV5-1|few|TRBJ2-2
TGCGCCAGCAGCTTGGAAACAGGGAGCACCGGGGAGCTGTTTTTT
CASSLETGSTGELFF
>-|TRBV20-1|few|TRBJ2-4
TGCAGTGCCGGGGATAGCGGCCTAGCCAAAAACATTCAGTACTTC
CSAGDSGLAKNIQYF
>-|TRBV28|-|TRBJ1-2
TGTGCCAGCAGTTTATCTTCCAGGGACTATGGCTACACCTTC
CASSLSSRDYGYTF
>-|TRBV29-1|-|TRBJ2-7
TGCAGCGCCCGGAGGGCGGGCTACGAGCAGTACTTC
CSARRAGYEQYF
>-|TRBV5-1|-|TRBJ2-2
TGCGCCAGCAGCTTCGACCAAGCCACCGGGGAGCTGTTTTTT
CASSFDQATGELFF
>TRBD1|TRBV20-1|few|TRBJ1-1
TGCAGTGCTAGGGCCGGGACAGTGAACACTGAAGCTTTCTTT
CSARAGTVNTEAFF
>-|TRBV20-1|few|TRBJ2-3
TGCAGTGCTAGTCTAGGAAATACGCAGTATTTT
CSASLGNTQYF
>TRBD1|TRBV10-3|-|TRBJ2-7
TGTGCCGCTAGAACGACAGGGCGCGGTGAGCAGTACTTC
CAARTTGRGEQYF
>-|TRBV2|-|TRBJ1-2
TGTGCCAGCAGACCGAGGGGGTCCTATGGCTACACCTTC
CASRPRGSYGYTF
>TRBD1|TRBV7-9|-|TRBJ1-2
TGTGCCAGCAGCTCAGGACAGGGAAGATACGGCTACACCTTC
CASSSGQGRYGYTF
>TRBD2|TRBV3-1|-|TRBJ2-1
TGTGCCAGCAGCCAAGAGTTGGGACTAGCGGGAATCTACAATGAGCAGTTCTTC
CASSQELGLAGIYNEQFF
>TRBD2|TRBV20-1|-|TRBJ2-7
TGCAGTGCAGCGGGGAAAACCAATAGCTACGAGCAGTACTTC
CSAAGKTNSYEQYF
>-|TRBV4-2|-|TRBJ2-5
TGTGCCAGCAGCCAAGTTAGTGGTCAAGAGACCCAGTACTTC
CASSQVSGQETQYF
>TRBD1|TRBV20-1|-|TRBJ2-3
TGCAGTGCTAGGGATCGAGGGGGCTGGATAACAGATACGCAGTATTTT
CSARDRGGWITDTQYF
>TRBD1|TRBV20-1|few|TRBJ1-6
TGCAGTGCTAGAGGAGGACAGGGAATACATTCACCCCTCCACTTT
CSARGGQGIHSPLHF